A few counts support the clone carrying this T cell receptor beta chain. Its antigen remains unknown. This entry belongs to a study of T-cell reconstitution after alpha-beta-depleted transplantation in children. Whole-study results and caveats: A year had passed since transplant, and T-cell counts and diversity by then came mostly from newly produced T cells.

Unique molecular identifiers were incorporated into the prepared TCRbeta library. TCRdb analysed the PCR reads with MiXCR anew, one entry per CDR3 protein. The repertoire holds hundreds of thousands of distinct CDR3 sequences, with around 12% as singletons. This sequence was found in a girl aged 2 to 9 with congenital amegakaryocytic thrombocytopenia, due to receive a stem cell transplant. The source was PBMCs, collected before TCRalphabeta/CD19-depleted stem cell transplant.

The CDR3 sequence is CASSFTSGRPYEQYF. The CDR3 DNA reads TGTGCCAGCAGTTTTACTAGCGGGAGACCCTACGAGCAGTACTTC. The rearrangement joins TRBV12-3 or TRBV12-4 to TRBJ2-7, with 11 nucleotides matching TRBD2. The CDR3 is made up of 15 amino acids. V lost 3 bases to trimming and J lost 2 bases; unmatched junction nucleotides: 3.